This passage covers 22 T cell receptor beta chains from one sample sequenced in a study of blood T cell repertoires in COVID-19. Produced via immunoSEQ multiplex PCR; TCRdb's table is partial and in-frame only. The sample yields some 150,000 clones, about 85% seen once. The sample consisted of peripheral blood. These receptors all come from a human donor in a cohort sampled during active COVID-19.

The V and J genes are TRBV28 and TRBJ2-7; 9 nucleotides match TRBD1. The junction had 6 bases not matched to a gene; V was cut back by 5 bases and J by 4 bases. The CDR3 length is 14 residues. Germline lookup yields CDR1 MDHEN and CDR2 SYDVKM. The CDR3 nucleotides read TGTGCCAGCAGTCCCTGGACAGGGGAGTACGAGCAGTACTTC. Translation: CASSPWTGEYEQYF.

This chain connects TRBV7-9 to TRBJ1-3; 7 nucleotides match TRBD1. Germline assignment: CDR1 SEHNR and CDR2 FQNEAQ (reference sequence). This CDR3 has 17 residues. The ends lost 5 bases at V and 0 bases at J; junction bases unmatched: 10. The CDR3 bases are TGTGCCAGCAGCCCAAAGGCGAGACAGGGCTCTGGAAACACCATATATTTT. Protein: CASSPKARQGSGNTIYF. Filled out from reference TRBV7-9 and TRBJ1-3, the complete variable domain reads DTGVSQNPRHKITKRGQNVTFRCDPISEHNRLYWYRQTLGQGPEFLTYFQNEAQLEKSRLLSDRFSAERPKGSFSTLEIQRTEQGDSAMYLCASSPKARQGSGNTIYFGEGSWLTVV.

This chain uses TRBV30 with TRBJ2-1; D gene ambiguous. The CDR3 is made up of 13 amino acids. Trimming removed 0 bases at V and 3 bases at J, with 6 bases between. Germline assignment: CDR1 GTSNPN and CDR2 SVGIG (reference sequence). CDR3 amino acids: CAWSVRDYNEQFF. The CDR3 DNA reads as TGTGCCTGGAGTGTACGAGACTACAATGAGCAGTTCTTC.

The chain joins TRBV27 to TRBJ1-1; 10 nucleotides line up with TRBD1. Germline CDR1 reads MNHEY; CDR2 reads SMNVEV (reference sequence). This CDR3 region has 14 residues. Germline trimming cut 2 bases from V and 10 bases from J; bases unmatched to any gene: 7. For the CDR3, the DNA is TGTGCCAGCAGTTTAAGAGGGACAGGGGCTGTAGCTTTCTTT. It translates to CASSLRGTGAVAFF.

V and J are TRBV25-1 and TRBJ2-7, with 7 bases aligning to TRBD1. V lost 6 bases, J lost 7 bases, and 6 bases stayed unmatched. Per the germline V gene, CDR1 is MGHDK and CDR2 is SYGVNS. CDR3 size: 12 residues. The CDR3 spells CASRQGPGEQYF. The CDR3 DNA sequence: TGTGCCAGCAGACAGGGGCCAGGGGAGCAGTACTTC.

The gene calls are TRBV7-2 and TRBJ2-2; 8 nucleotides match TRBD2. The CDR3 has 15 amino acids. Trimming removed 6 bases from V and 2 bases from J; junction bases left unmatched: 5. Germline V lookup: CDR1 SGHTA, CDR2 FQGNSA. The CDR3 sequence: CASRSRGGNTGELFF. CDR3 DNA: TGTGCCAGCAGGTCCCGGGGGGGTAACACCGGGGAGCTGTTTTTT.

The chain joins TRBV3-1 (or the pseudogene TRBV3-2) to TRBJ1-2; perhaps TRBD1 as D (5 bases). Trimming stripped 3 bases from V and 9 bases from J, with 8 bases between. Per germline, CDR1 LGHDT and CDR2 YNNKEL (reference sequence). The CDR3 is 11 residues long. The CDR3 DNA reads TGTGCCAGCAGCCACGGGGGGAGCTACACCTTC. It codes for CASSHGGSYTF.

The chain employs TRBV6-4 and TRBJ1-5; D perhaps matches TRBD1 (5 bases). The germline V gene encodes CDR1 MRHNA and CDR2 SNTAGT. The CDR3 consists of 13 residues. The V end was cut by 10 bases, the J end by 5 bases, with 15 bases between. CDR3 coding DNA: TGTGCCACCTTAATTCAGGGATATCAGCCCCAGCATTTT. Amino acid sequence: CATLIQGYQPQHF.

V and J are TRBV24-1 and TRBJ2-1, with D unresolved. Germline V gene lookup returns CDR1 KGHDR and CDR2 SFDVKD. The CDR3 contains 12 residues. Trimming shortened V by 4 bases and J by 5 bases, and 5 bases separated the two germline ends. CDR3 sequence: CATSERDNEQFF. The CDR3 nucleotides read TGTGCCACCAGTGAACGGGACAATGAGCAGTTCTTC.

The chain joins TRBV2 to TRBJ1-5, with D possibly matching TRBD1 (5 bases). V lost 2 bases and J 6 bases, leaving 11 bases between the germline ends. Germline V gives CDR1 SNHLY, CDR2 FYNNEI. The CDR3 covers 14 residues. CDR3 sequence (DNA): TGTGCCAGCAGTGAAATCAGGGAAGGTCAGCCCCAGCATTTT. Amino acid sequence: CASSEIREGQPQHF.

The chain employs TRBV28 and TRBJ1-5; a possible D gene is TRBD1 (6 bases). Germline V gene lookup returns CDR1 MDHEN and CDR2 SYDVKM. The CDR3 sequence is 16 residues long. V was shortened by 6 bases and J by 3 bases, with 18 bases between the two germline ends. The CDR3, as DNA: TGTGCCAGCAGCGAAGGACATGAGGGGGACAATCAGCCCCAGCATTTT. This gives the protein CASSEGHEGDNQPQHF.

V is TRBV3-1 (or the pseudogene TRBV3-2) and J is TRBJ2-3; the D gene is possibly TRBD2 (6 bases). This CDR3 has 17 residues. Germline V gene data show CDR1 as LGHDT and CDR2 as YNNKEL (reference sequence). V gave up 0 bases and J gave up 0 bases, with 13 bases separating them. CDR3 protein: CASSQDLPGTSTDTQYF. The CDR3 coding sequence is TGTGCCAGCAGCCAAGATCTGCCGGGGACTAGCACAGATACGCAGTATTTT.

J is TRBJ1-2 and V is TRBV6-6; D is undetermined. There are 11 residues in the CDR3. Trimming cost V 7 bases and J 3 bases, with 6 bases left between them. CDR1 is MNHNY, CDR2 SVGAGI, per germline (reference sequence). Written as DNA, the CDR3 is TGTGCCAGCACCCAGGACTATGGCTACACCTTC. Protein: CASTQDYGYTF.

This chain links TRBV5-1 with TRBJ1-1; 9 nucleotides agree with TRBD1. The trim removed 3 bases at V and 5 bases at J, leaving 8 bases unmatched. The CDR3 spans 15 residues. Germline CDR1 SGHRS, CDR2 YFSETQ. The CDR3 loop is CASSYPGTGRTEAFF. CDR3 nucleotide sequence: TGCGCCAGCAGCTATCCCGGGACAGGGAGGACTGAAGCTTTCTTT. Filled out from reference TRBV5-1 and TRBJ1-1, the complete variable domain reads KAGVTQTPRYLIKTRGQQVTLSCSPISGHRSVSWYQQTPGQGLQFLFEYFSETQRNKGNFPGRFSGRQFSNSRSEMNVSTLELGDSALYLCASSYPGTGRTEAFFGQGTRLTVV.

CDR3 DNA sequence: TGTGCCATTAAAAGGGGAGGCTACACCTTC. Protein product: CAIKRGGYTF. The chain carries TRBV9 and TRBJ1-2, with D possibly TRBD1 on 5 matching bases. The V and J ends lost 9 bases and 8 bases respectively, with 11 bases between them. CDR3 length equals 10 residues. Germline V lookup: CDR1 SGDLS, CDR2 YYNGEE.

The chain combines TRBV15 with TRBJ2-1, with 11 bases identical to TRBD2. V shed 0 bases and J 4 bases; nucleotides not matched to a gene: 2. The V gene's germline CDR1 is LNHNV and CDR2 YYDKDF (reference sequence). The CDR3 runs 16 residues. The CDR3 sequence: CATSRDTSGGYNEQFF. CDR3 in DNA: TGTGCCACCAGCAGAGATACTAGCGGGGGTTACAATGAGCAGTTCTTC. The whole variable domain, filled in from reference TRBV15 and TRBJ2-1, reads DAMVIQNPRYQVTQFGKPVTLSCSQTLNHNVMYWYQQKSSQAPKLLFHYYDKDFNNEADTPDNFQSRRPNTSFCFLDIRSPGLGDTAMYLCATSRDTSGGYNEQFFGPGTRLTVL.

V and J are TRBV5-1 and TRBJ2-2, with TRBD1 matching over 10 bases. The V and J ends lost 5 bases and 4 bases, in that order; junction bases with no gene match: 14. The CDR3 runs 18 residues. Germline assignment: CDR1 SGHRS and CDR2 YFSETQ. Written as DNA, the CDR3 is TGCGCCAGCAGTTCCGGGACAGGGGTTCTTCTCACCACCGGGGAGCTGTTTTTT. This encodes CASSSGTGVLLTTGELFF.

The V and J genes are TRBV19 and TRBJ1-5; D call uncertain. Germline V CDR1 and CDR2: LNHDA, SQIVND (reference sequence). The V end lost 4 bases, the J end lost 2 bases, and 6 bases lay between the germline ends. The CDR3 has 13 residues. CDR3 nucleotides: TGTGCCAGTAGTAACACCCGCAATCAGCCCCAGCATTTT. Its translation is CASSNTRNQPQHF.

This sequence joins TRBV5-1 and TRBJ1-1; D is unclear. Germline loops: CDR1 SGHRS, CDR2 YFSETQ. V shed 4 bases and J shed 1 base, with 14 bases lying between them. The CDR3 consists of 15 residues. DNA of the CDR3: TGCGCCAGCAGCGTTCGGGTTTCGAGGAACACTGAAGCTTTCTTT. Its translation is CASSVRVSRNTEAFF.

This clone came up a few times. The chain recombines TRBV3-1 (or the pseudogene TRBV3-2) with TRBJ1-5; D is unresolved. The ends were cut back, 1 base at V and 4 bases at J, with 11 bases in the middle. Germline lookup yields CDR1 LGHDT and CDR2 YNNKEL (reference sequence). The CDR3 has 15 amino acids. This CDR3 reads CASSQAAGSNQPQHF. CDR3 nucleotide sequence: TGTGCCAGCAGCCAAGCGGCAGGTTCGAATCAGCCCCAGCATTTT.

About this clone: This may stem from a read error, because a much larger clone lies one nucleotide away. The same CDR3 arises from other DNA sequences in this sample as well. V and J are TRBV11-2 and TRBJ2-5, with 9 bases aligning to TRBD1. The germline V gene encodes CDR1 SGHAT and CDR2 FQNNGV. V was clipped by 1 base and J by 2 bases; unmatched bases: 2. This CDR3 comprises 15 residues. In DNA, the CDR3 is TGTGCCAGCAGCTTAGGGGACAGGGATCAAGAGACCCAGTACTTC. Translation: CASSLGDRDQETQYF. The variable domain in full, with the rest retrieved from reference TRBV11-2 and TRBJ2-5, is EAGVAQSPRYKIIEKRQSVAFWCNPISGHATLYWYQQILGQGPKLLIQFQNNGVVDDSQLPKDRFSAERLKGVDSTLKIQPAKLEDSAVYLCASSLGDRDQETQYFGPGTRLLVL.

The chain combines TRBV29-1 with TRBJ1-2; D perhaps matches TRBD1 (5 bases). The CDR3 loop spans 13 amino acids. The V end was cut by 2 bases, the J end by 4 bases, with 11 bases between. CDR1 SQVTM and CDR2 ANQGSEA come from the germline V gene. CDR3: CSVELPGGYGYTF. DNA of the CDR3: TGCAGCGTTGAACTCCCGGGGGGCTATGGCTACACCTTC.